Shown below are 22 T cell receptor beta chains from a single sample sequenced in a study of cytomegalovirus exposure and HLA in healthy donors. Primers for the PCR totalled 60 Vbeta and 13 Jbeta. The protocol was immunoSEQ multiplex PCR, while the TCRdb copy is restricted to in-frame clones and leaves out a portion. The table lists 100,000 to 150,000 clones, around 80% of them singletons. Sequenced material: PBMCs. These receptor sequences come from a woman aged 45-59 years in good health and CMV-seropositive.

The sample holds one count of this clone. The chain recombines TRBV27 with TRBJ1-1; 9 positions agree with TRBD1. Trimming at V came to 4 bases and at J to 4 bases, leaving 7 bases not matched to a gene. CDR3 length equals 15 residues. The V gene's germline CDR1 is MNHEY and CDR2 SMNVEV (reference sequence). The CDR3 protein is CASSSGQGWITEAFF. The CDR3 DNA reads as TGTGCCAGCAGTTCGGGACAGGGCTGGATCACTGAAGCTTTCTTT.

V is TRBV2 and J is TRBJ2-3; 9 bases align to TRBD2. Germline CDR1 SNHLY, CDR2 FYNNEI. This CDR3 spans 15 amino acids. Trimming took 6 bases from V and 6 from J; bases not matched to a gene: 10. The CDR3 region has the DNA TGTGCCAGCAGGGGACTAGCTTCGCGCTTGGATACGCAGTATTTT. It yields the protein CASRGLASRLDTQYF.

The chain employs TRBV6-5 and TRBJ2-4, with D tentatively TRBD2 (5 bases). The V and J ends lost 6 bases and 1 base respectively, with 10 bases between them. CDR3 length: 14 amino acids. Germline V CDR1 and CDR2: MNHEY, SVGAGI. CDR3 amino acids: CASRPLGAKNIQYF. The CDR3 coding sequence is TGTGCCAGCAGGCCACTAGGGGCCAAAAACATTCAGTACTTC.

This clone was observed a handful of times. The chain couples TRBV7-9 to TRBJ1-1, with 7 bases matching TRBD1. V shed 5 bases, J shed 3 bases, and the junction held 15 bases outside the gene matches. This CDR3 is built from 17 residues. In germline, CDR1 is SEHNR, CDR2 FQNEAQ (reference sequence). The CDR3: CASSLLTGERGDTEAFF. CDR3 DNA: TGTGCCAGCAGCCTACTAACAGGGGAGCGGGGGGACACTGAAGCTTTCTTT.

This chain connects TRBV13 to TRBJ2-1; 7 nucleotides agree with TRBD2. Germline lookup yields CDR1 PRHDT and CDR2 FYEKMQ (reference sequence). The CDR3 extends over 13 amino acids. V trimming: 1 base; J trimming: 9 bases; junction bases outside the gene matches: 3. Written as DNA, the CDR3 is TGTGCCAGCAGCTTAGTATCGGGGGGTGAGCAGTTCTTC. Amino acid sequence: CASSLVSGGEQFF. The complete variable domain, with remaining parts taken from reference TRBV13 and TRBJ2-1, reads AAGVIQSPRHLIKEKRETATLKCYPIPRHDTVYWYQQGPGQDPQFLISFYEKMQSDKGSIPDRFSAQQFSDYHSELNMSSLELGDSALYFCASSLVSGGEQFFGPGTRLTVL.

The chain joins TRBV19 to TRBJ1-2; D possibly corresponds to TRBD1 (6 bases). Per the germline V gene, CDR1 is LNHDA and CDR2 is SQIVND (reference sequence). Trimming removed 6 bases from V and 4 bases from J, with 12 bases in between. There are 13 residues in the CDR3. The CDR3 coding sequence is TGTGCCAGTAGCACACAGGGACCCTATGGCTACACCTTC. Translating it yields CASSTQGPYGYTF.

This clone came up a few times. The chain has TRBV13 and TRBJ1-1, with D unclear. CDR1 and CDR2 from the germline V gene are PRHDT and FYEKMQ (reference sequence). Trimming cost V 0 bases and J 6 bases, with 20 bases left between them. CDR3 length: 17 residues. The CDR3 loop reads CASSLGQNVREWAEAFF. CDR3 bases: TGTGCCAGCAGCTTAGGCCAGAATGTGAGGGAATGGGCTGAAGCTTTCTTT. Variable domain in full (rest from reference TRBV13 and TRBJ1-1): AAGVIQSPRHLIKEKRETATLKCYPIPRHDTVYWYQQGPGQDPQFLISFYEKMQSDKGSIPDRFSAQQFSDYHSELNMSSLELGDSALYFCASSLGQNVREWAEAFFGQGTRLTVV.

The CDR3 is CASSQERGLAGDGGFF. The CDR3 DNA follows: TGCGCCAGCAGCCAAGAACGGGGACTAGCGGGAGACGGGGGGTTCTTC. The chain links TRBV4-1 to TRBJ2-1, with 14 positions matching TRBD2. With 0 bases clipped from V and 15 bases from J, the junction kept 10 bases outside the gene matches. The length of the CDR3 is 16 residues. Germline assignment: CDR1 MGHRA and CDR2 YSYEKL.

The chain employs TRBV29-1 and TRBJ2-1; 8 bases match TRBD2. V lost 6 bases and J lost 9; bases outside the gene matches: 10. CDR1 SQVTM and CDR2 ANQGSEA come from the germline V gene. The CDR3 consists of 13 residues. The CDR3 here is CSVAGTRGVEQFF. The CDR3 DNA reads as TGCAGCGTCGCCGGGACTAGGGGGGTTGAGCAGTTCTTC.

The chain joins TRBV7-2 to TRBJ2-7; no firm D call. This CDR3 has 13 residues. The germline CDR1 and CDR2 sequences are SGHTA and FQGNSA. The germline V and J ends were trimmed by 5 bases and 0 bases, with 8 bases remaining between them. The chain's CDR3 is CASSPRLSYEQYF. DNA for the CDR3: TGTGCCAGCAGCCCGCGACTCTCCTACGAGCAGTACTTC. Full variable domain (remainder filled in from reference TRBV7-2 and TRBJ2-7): GAGVSQSPSNKVTEKGKDVELRCDPISGHTALYWYRQSLGQGLEFLIYFQGNSAPDKSGLPSDRFSAERTGGSVSTLTIQRTQQEDSAVYLCASSPRLSYEQYFGPGTRLTVT.

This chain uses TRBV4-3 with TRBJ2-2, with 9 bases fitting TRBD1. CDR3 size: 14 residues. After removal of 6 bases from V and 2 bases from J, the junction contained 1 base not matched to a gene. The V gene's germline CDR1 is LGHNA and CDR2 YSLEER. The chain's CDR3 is CASRQGANTGELFF. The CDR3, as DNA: TGCGCCAGCAGACAGGGGGCTAACACCGGGGAGCTGTTTTTT.

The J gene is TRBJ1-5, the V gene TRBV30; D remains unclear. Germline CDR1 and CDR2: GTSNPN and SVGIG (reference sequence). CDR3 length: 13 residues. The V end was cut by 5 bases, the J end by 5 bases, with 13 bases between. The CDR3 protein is CAWGPMGDQPQHF. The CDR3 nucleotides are TGTGCCTGGGGACCTATGGGAGATCAGCCCCAGCATTTT.

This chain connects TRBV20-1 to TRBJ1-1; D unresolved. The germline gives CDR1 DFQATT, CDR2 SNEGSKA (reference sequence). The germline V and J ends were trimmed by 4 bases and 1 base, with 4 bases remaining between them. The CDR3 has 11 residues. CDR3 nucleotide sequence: TGCAGTGCTAACAGGAACACTGAAGCTTTCTTT. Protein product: CSANRNTEAFF.

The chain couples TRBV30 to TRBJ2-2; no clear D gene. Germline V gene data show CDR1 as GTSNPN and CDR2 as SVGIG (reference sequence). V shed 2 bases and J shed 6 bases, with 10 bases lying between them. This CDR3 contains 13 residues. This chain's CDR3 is CAWSTRSPGELFF. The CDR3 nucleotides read TGTGCCTGGAGTACCAGGTCGCCCGGGGAGCTGTTTTTT.

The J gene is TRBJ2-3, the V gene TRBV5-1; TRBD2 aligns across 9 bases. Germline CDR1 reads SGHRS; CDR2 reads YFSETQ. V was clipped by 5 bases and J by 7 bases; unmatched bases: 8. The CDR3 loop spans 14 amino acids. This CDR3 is CASRRGGATNTQYF. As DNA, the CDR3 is TGCGCCAGCAGACGCGGGGGGGCCACGAATACGCAGTATTTT.

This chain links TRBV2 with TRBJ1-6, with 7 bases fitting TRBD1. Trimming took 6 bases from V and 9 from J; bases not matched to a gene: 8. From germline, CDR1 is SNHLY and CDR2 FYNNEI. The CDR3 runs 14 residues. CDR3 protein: CASSGTEGGSPLHF. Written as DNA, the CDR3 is TGTGCCAGCAGCGGGACAGAGGGTGGTTCACCCCTCCACTTT.

CDR3 protein: CASSFRRGLPYEQYF. The CDR3 DNA follows: TGTGCCAGCAGCTTTCGCAGGGGGCTCCCCTACGAGCAGTACTTC. J is TRBJ2-7 and V is TRBV7-8, with 8 bases lining up with TRBD1. Germline-derived CDR1 and CDR2 are SGHVS and FQNEAQ. The CDR3 length is 15 residues. Trimming at V came to 3 bases and at J to 2 bases, leaving 6 bases not matched to a gene.

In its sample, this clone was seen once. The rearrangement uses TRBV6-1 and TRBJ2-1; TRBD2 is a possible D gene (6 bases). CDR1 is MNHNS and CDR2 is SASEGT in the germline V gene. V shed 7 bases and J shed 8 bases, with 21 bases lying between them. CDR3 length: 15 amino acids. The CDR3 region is CASISSRDFRDEQFF. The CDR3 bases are TGTGCCAGCATCTCGAGCCGGGACTTCAGAGATGAGCAGTTCTTC.

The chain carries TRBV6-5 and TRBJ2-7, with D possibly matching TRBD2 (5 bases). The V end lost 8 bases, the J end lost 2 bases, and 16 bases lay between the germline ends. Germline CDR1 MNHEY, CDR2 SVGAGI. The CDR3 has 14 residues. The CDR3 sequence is CASRELVPPYEQYF. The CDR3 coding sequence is TGTGCCAGCCGAGAACTAGTACCCCCCTACGAGCAGTACTTC.

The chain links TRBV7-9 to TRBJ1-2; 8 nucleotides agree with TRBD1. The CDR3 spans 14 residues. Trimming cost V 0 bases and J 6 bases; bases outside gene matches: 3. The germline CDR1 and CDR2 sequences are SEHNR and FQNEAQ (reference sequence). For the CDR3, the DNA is TGTGCCAGCAGCTTAGCGGACAGGGTAAATGGCTACACCTTC. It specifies CASSLADRVNGYTF.

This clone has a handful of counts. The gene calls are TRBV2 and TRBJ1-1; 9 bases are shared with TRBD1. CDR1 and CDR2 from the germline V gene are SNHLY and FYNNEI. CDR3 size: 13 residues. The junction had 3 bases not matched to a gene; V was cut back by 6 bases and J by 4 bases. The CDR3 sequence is CASRQTGGTEAFF. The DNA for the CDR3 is TGTGCCAGCAGGCAGACAGGGGGCACTGAAGCTTTCTTT.

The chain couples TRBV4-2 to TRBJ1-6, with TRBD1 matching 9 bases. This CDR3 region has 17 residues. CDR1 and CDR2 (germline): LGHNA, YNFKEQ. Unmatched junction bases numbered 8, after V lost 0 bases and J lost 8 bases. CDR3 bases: TGTGCCAGCAGCCAAGATAATTTGGGACAGGGCTATTCACCCCTCCACTTT. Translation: CASSQDNLGQGYSPLHF.